The rows below give T cell receptor beta chains drawn from one sample of a study of T cells in localized non-small cell lung cancer. Profiled with immunoSEQ multiplex PCR; TCRdb holds only in-frame clones, not every one. The data show about 54,000 clones, about 85% seen once. This sample comprised peripheral blood, obtained before any cancer treatment. These receptors originate from a female donor over 55 with stage II squamous cell lung carcinoma. The CDR3 runs from the conserved cysteine through the conserved F or W. The order of the fields is clone size, V gene, J gene, D gene, CDR3 DNA, CDR3 protein. The D gene is left open where the match is weak. Size is omitted from some rows. Given values are once, few, many or a class for expanded clones.

few	TRBV9	TRBJ1-1	TRBD1	TGTGCCAGCAGCGCGAGGACAGGGACTGAAGCTTTCTTT	CASSARTGTEAFF
few	TRBV5-1	TRBJ2-2	-	TGCGCCAGCAGCTTGGCGGCAGCGAACACCGGGGAGCTGTTTTTT	CASSLAAANTGELFF
-	TRBV7-9	TRBJ1-2	-	TGTGCCAGCAGCTCTCCGGGTTCGGGAGCCTACCTCTATGGCTACACCTTC	CASSSPGSGAYLYGYTF
many	TRBV7-6	TRBJ2-5	-	TGTGCCAGCAGCCAGGGGGGCCCACAAGAGACCCAGTACTTC	CASSQGGPQETQYF
once	TRBV15	TRBJ2-2	-	TGTGCCACCAGCCAAGGGGGGTTGAACACCGGGGAGCTGTTTTTT	CATSQGGLNTGELFF
-	TRBV27	TRBJ2-7	TRBD1	TGTGCCAGCAACCGGGCACTAGGGGGCCACGACGAGCAGTACTTC	CASNRALGGHDEQYF
-	TRBV2	TRBJ1-1	TRBD1	TGTGCCAGCTGCCCGGGACAGGGGAGACGGGGAGGCACTGAAGCTTTCTTT	CASCPGQGRRGGTEAFF
-	TRBV7-9	TRBJ2-1	TRBD2	TGTGCCAGCCCCTCCCCGGGACTAGCAACGGAGCAGTTCTTC	CASPSPGLATEQFF
few	TRBV11-2	TRBJ1-1	-	TGTGCCAGCAGCTCCCAATCCTCCGGGCGCACTGAAGCTTTCTTT	CASSSQSSGRTEAFF
-	TRBV7-2	TRBJ1-1	-	TGTGCCAGCAGCTTAGTTCGCGGCGGGCGTGAAGCTTTCTTT	CASSLVRGGREAFF
-	TRBV19	TRBJ1-6	-	TGTGCCAGTAGTATAGACCCCGAAAATTCACCCCTCCACTTT	CASSIDPENSPLHF
medium-sized	TRBV27	TRBJ1-2	-	TGTGCCAGCAGTTTATCTCCCTCCACAGGTGCATATGGCTACACCTTC	CASSLSPSTGAYGYTF
-	TRBV27	TRBJ1-2	-	TGTGCCAGCAGCCCGGGGGGGCGGAGGATATATGGCTACACCTTC	CASSPGGRRIYGYTF
-	TRBV30	TRBJ1-3	-	TGTGCCTGGAGTGGCGGGGGGTTAGGAAACACCATATATTTT	CAWSGGGLGNTIYF
-	TRBV29-1	TRBJ2-5	-	TGCAGCCATCAACAAGGTAGCCAAGAGACCCAGTACTTC	CSHQQGSQETQYF
-	TRBV4-3	TRBJ2-5	-	TGCGCCAGCAGCCAAGATAGGAGTTCTGAGACCCAGTACTTC	CASSQDRSSETQYF
once	TRBV7-2	TRBJ1-5	-	TGTGCCAGCAGCTCTCCGGTAGCAGGGATCCTCGTTCAGCCCCAGCATTTT	CASSSPVAGILVQPQHF